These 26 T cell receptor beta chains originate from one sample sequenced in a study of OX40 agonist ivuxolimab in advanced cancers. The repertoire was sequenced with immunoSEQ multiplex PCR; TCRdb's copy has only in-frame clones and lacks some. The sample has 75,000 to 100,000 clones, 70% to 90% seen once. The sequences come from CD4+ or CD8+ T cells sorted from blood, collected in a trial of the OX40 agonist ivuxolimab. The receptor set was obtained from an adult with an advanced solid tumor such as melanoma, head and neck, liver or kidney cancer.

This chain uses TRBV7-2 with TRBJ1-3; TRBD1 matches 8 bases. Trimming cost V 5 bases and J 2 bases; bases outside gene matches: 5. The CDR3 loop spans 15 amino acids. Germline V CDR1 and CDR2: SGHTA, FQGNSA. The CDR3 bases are TGTGCCAGCAGCCCAGACAGGGGACCTGGAAACACCATATATTTT. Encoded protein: CASSPDRGPGNTIYF. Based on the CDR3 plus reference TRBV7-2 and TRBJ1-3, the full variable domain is GAGVSQSPSNKVTEKGKDVELRCDPISGHTALYWYRQSLGQGLEFLIYFQGNSAPDKSGLPSDRFSAERTGGSVSTLTIQRTQQEDSAVYLCASSPDRGPGNTIYFGEGSWLTVV.

CDR3 DNA: TGTGCCAGCAGTCCCGATGGGACAGTCACCTACGAGCAGTACTTC. Protein product: CASSPDGTVTYEQYF. V usage is TRBV2 and J usage is TRBJ2-7; 7 bases match TRBD1. V was clipped by 5 bases and J by 2 bases; unmatched bases: 9. The CDR3 has 15 amino acids. CDR1 SNHLY and CDR2 FYNNEI come from the germline V gene.

The CDR3 sequence: CASSSQTGSNQPQHF. The CDR3 DNA sequence: TGTGCCAGCAGCTCACAGACAGGGAGCAATCAGCCCCAGCATTTT. The rearrangement uses TRBV5-5 and TRBJ1-5; TRBD1 matches 7 bases. Germline assignment: CDR1 SGHKS and CDR2 YYEKEE (reference sequence). The CDR3 spans 15 residues. The V gene end was trimmed by 3 bases and the J gene end by 1 base; junction bases not matched to a gene: 4.

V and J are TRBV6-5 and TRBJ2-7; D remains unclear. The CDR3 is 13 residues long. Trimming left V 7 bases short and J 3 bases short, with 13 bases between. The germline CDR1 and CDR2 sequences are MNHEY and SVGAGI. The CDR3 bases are TGTGCCAGCAAGGGTAGCAGCCTCTACGAGCAGTACTTC. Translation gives CASKGSSLYEQYF.

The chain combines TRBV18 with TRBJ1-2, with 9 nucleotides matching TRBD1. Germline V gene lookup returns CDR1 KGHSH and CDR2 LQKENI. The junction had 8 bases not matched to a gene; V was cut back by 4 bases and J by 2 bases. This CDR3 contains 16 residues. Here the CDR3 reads CASSQKPGQGNYGYTF. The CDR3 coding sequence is TGTGCCAGCTCACAAAAACCGGGACAGGGAAACTATGGCTACACCTTC.

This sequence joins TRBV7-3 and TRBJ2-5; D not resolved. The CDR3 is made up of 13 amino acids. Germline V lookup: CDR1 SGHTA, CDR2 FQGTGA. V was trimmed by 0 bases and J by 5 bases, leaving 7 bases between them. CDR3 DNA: TGTGCCAGCAGCTTAACCTTGGGGGAGACCCAGTACTTC. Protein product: CASSLTLGETQYF.

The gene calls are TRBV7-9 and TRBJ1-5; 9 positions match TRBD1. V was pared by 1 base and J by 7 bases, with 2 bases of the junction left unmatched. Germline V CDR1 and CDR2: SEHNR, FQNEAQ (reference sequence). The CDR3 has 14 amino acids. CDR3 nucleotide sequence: TGTGCCAGCAGCTTAGGACAGGGGGAACAGCCCCAGCATTTT. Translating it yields CASSLGQGEQPQHF.

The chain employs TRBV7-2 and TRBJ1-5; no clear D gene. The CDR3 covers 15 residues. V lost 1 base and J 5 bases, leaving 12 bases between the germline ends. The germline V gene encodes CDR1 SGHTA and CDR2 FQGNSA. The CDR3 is CASSLESGVHQPQHF. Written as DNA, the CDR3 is TGTGCCAGCAGCTTAGAGTCAGGAGTTCATCAGCCCCAGCATTTT.

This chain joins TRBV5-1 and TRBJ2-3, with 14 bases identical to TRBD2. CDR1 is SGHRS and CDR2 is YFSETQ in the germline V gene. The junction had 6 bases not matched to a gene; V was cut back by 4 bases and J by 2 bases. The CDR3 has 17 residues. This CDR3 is CASSRKGLAGATDTQYF. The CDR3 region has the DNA TGCGCCAGCAGCCGGAAGGGACTAGCGGGGGCCACAGATACGCAGTATTTT.

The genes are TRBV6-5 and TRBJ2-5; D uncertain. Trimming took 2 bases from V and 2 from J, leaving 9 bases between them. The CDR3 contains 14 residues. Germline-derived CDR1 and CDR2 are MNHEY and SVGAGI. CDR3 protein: CASSYDRLQETQYF. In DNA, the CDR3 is TGTGCCAGCAGTTACGACCGGTTACAAGAGACCCAGTACTTC.

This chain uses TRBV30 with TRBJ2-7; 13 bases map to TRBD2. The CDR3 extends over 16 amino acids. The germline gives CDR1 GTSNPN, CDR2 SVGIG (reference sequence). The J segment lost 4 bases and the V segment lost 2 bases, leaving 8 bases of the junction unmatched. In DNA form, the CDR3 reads TGTGCCTGGAGTACCCGGACTAGCGGGAGTGGGTACGAGCAGTACTTC. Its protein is CAWSTRTSGSGYEQYF.

The CDR3 here is CAWSGGQTSDEQYF. The CDR3 coding sequence is TGTGCCTGGAGTGGGGGACAGACTAGCGACGAGCAGTACTTC. V is TRBV30 and J is TRBJ2-7, with D perhaps TRBD2 (8 bases). CDR1 and CDR2 from the germline V gene are GTSNPN and SVGIG (reference sequence). The V end lost 1 base, the J end lost 5 bases, and 15 bases lay between the germline ends. The CDR3 totals 14 residues.

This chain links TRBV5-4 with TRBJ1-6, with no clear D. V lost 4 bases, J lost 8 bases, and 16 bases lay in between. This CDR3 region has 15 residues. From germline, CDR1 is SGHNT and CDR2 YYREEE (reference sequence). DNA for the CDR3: TGTGCCAGCAGCACCGAACCGACAAAATATTCACCCCTCCACTTT. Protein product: CASSTEPTKYSPLHF.

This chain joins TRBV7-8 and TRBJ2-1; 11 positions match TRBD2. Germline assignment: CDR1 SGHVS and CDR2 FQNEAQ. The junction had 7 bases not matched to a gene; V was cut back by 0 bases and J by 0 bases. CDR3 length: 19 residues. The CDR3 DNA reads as TGTGCCAGCAGCTTAGCGCAACTAGCGGGGGTGAGCTCCTACAATGAGCAGTTCTTC. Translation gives CASSLAQLAGVSSYNEQFF.

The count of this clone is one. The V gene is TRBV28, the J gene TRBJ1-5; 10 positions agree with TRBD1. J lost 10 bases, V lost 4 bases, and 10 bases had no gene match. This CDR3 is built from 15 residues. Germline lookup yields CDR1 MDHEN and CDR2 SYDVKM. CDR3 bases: TGTGCCAGCAGTTCCCTCCTGACAGGGGGCAAACCCCAGCATTTT. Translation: CASSSLLTGGKPQHF.

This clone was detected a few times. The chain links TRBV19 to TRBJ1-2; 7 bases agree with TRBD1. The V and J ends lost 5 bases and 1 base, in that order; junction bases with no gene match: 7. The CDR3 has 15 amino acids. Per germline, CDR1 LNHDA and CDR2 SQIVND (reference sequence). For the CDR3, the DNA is TGTGCCAGTAGTCCACGACAGGGACTTAACTATGGCTACACCTTC. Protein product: CASSPRQGLNYGYTF.

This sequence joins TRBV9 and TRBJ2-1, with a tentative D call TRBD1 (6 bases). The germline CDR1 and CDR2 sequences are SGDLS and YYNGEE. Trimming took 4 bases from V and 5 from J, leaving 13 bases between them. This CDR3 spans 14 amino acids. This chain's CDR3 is CASSLTGFHNEQFF. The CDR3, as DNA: TGTGCCAGCAGCCTTACAGGGTTCCACAATGAGCAGTTCTTC.

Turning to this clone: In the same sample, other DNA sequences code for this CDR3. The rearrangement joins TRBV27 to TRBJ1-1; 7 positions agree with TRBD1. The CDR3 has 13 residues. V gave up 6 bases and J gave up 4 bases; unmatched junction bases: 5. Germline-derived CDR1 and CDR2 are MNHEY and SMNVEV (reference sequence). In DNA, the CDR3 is TGTGCCAGCAGGAATACAGGGGCCACTGAAGCTTTCTTT. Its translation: CASRNTGATEAFF.

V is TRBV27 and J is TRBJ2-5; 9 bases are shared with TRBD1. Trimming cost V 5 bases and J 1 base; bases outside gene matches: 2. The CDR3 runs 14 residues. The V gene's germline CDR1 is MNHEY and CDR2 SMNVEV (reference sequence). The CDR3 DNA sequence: TGTGCCAGCAGTACAGGGGGCCGCCAAGAGACCCAGTACTTC. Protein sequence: CASSTGGRQETQYF.

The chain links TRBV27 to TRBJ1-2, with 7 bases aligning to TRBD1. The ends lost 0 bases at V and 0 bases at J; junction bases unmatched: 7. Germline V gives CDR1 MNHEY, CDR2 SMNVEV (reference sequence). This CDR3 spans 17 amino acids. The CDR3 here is CASSLSGDSFPNYGYTF. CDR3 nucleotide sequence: TGTGCCAGCAGTTTATCGGGGGACAGCTTCCCTAACTATGGCTACACCTTC.

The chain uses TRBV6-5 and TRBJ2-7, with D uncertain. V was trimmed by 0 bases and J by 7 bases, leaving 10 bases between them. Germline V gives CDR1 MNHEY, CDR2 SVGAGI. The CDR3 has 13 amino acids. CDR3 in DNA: TGTGCCAGCAGTTACTCGGAGTCACAAGAGCAGTACTTC. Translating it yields CASSYSESQEQYF.

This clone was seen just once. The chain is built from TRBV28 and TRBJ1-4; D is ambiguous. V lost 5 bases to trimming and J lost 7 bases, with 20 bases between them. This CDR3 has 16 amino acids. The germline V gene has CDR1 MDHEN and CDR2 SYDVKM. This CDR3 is CASSGPGGKGGEKLFF. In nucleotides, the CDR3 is TGTGCCAGCAGTGGGCCGGGAGGCAAGGGAGGTGAAAAACTGTTTTTT.

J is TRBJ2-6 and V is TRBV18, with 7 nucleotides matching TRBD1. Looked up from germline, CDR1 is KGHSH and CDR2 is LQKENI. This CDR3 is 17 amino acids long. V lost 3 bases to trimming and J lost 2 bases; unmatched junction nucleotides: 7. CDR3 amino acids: CASSPRDSQAGANVLTF. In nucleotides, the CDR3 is TGTGCCAGCTCACCCAGGGACAGCCAGGCTGGGGCCAACGTCCTGACTTTC.

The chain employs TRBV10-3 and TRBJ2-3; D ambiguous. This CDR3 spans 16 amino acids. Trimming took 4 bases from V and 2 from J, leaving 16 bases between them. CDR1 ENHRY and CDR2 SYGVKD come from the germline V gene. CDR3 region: CAISAEVSRSTDTQYF. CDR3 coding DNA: TGTGCCATCAGTGCTGAGGTTAGCCGGTCCACAGATACGCAGTATTTT.

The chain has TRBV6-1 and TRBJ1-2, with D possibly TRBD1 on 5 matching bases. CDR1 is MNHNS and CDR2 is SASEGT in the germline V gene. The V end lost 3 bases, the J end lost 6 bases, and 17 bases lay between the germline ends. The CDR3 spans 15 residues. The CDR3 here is CASSDIGAQGDGYTF. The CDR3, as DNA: TGTGCCAGCAGTGATATCGGGGCCCAAGGTGATGGCTACACCTTC.

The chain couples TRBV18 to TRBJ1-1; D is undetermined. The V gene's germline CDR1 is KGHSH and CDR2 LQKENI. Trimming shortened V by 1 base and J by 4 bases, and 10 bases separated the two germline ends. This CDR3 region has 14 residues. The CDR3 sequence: CASSPLSRGTEAFF. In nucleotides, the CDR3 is TGTGCCAGCTCACCACTCAGCCGGGGCACTGAAGCTTTCTTT.